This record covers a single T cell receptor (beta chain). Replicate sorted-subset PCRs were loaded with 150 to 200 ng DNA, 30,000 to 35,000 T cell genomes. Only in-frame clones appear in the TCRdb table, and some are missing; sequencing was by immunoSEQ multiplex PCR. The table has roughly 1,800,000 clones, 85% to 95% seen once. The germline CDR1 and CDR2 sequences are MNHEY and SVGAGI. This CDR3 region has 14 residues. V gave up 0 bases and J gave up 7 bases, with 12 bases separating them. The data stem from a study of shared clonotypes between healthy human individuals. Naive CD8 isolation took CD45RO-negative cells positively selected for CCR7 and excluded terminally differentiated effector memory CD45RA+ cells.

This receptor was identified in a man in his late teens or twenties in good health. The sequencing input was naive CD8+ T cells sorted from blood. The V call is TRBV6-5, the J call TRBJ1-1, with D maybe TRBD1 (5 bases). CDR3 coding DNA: TGTGCCAGCAGTTACTCTTCGGGGGTGTTTGAAGCTTTCTTT. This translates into CASSYSSGVFEAFF.